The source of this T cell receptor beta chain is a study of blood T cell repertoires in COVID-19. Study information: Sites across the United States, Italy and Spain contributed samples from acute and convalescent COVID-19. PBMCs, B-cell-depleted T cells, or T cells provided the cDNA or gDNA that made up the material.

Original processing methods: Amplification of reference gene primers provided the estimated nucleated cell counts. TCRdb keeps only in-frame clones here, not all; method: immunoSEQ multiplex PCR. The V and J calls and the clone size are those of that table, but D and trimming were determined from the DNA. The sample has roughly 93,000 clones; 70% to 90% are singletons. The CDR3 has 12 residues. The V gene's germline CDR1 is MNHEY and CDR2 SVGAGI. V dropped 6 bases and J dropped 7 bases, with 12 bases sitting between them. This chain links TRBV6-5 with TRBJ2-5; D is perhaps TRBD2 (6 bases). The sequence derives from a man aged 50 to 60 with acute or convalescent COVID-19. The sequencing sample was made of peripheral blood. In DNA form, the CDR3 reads TGTGCCAGCAGCCCGGGGGTTGGGACCCAGTACTTC. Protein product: CASSPGVGTQYF.